The next 6 T cell receptor beta chains were all read from a single sample in a study of blood T cells in healthy people across ages. It was with a sample-barcoded 5' primer and a J-beta primer mix that a second PCR of roughly 7 to 12 cycles was run. TCRdb itself ran the 5' RACE reads through MiXCR, one entry per CDR3 protein. The data hold approximately 670,000 distinct CDR3 sequences, with less than 45% observed a single time. The specimen was blood. These receptors all stem from a man aged 80 or over in good health.

This clonotype occurred a few times. This chain uses TRBV4-2 with TRBJ1-2, with D unresolved. CDR3 size: 11 residues. Germline CDR1 reads LGHNA; CDR2 reads YNFKEQ. V was clipped by 0 bases and J by 8 bases, with 4 bases between them. Here the CDR3 reads CASSQDFGYTF. Here the CDR3 DNA reads TGTGCCAGCAGCCAAGATTTCGGCTACACCTTC.

J is TRBJ2-5 and V is TRBV7-2, with D unresolved. TRBJ2-7 explains the end of the DNA better; the J call may be wrong. Looked up from germline, CDR1 is SGHTA and CDR2 is FQGNSA. This CDR3 contains 13 residues. CDR3 bases: TGTGCCAGCAGCTTAGGTTTCTGGAACGAGCAGTACTTC. Translated, it gives CASSLGFWNEQYF.

This clonotype was detected many times. The V call is TRBV20-1, the J call TRBJ2-7; 7 positions match TRBD1. Germline CDR1 reads DFQATT; CDR2 reads SNEGSKA (reference sequence). The length of the CDR3 is 13 residues. J lost 0 bases, V lost 6 bases, and 5 bases had no gene match. The CDR3 is CSAYRDSSYEQYF. CDR3 nucleotides: TGCAGTGCGTACCGGGACAGCTCCTACGAGCAGTACTTC.

This clonotype was observed a single time. This could be a read error, since a much larger clone is one nucleotide away. The chain combines TRBV20-1 with TRBJ2-4; TRBD1 aligns across 9 bases. The end of the DNA aligns better with TRBJ2-7, so the J call may be wrong. CDR3 length: 14 residues. Germline CDR1 is DFQATT and CDR2 is SNEGSKA (reference sequence). The CDR3 protein is CSTNPGTGTDEQYF. The DNA of the CDR3 is TGCAGTACAAACCCCGGGACAGGGACTGACGAGCAGTACTTC.

V usage is TRBV28 and J usage is TRBJ1-2, with 7 bases identical to TRBD1. From germline, CDR1 is MDHEN and CDR2 SYDVKM. V lost 6 bases, J lost 3 bases, and 4 bases stayed unmatched. The CDR3 has 13 amino acids. The CDR3 spells CASRSQGDYGYTF. The DNA for the CDR3 is TGTGCCAGCAGGTCGCAGGGGGACTATGGCTACACCTTC.

Ten or more counts support this clonotype. This rearrangement joins TRBV6-5 to TRBJ2-5, with D perhaps matching TRBD1 (6 bases). V was clipped by 5 bases and J by 5 bases, with 12 bases between them. The CDR3 is 13 amino acids. Germline CDR1 MNHEY, CDR2 SVGAGI. CDR3 coding DNA: TGTGCCAGCAGTCAACAGGGTGGGGAGACCCAGTACTTC. Protein sequence: CASSQQGGETQYF.